The present entry profiles one TCR beta chain with its context. Trimming took 6 bases from V and 8 from J, leaving 21 bases between them. This CDR3 comprises 15 residues. Looked up from germline, CDR1 is KGHDR and CDR2 is SFDVKD. Sequencing used immunoSEQ multiplex PCR; TCRdb keeps in-frame clones, though not all of them. This repertoire shows 200,000 to 250,000 clones, 86% found once; its top ten account for more than 8.5%. The sample is drawn from a study of blood T cell repertoires in COVID-19. At the level of the study: Sites in the United States, Italy and Spain provided acute and convalescent COVID-19 samples.

This TCR was recovered from a woman aged 45-60 years with COVID-19, enrolled during active disease. The sequencing input was peripheral blood. The V gene is TRBV24-1, the J gene TRBJ1-2; a possible D gene is TRBD1 (6 bases). The chain's CDR3 is CATSPRGVMPEGYTF. The CDR3 nucleotides read TGTGCCACCAGTCCCAGGGGAGTAATGCCGGAGGGCTACACCTTC.